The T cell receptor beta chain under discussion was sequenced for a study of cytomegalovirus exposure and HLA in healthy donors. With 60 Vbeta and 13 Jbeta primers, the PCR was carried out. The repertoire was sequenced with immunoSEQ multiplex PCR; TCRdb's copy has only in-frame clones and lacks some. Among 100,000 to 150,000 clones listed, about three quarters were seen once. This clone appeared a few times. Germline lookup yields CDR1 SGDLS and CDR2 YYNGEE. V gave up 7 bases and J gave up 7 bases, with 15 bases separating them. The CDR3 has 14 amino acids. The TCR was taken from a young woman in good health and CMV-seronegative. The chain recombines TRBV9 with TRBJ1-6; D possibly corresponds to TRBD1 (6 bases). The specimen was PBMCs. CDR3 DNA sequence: TGTGCCAGCTCCACGACAGGTCTAAATTCACCCCTCCACTTT. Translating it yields CASSTTGLNSPLHF. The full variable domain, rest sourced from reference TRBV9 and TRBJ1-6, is DSGVTQTPKHLITATGQRVTLRCSPRSGDLSVYWYQQSLDQGLQFLIQYYNGEERAKGNILERFSAQQFPDLHSELNLSSLELGDSALYFCASSTTGLNSPLHFGNGTRLTVT.